Following are 26 T cell receptor beta chains from one sample sequenced in a study of post-analysis software for immune sequencing data. The antigens for these receptors are not known. The library was made from cDNA and included unique molecular identifiers. TCRdb redid the calling of the PCR reads with MiXCR, one entry per CDR3 protein. The sample carries about 190,000 distinct CDR3 sequences, 29% recorded once. The study, taken as a whole, reports: Four or five TRBV segments, TRBV5-6, TRBV5-1 and TRBV20-1 among them, were found more frequent in patients than controls.

The source material was blood. Receptors were obtained from a girl aged 2 to 17 with multiple sclerosis.

This clonotype showed up just a few times. The chain links TRBV5-1 to TRBJ1-2, with unresolved D. CDR1 and CDR2 (germline): SGHRS, YFSETQ. V was cut by 4 bases and J by 5 bases, with 15 bases left in between. The CDR3 extends over 14 amino acids. The CDR3 loop is CASSPPLGSYGYTF. In DNA, the CDR3 is TGCGCCAGCAGCCCCCCTCTAGGTTCATATGGCTACACCTTC.

In regard to this clonotype: This clone may be a read error of a much larger clone one base away. This sequence joins TRBV29-1 and TRBJ1-2; possible D gene TRBD1, 5 bases. Trimming took 3 bases from V and 8 from J, leaving 19 bases between them. The V gene's germline CDR1 is SQVTM and CDR2 ANQGSEA. The CDR3 has 14 residues. The CDR3 DNA is TGCAGCGTTGATGCCGGGCAGGGTTGCGACGGCTACACCTTC. Its protein product is CSVDAGQGCDGYTF.

V is TRBV5-5 and J is TRBJ1-1; maybe TRBD1 (5 bases). The CDR3 totals 14 residues. The germline V gene encodes CDR1 SGHKS and CDR2 YYEKEE (reference sequence). Trimming cost V 0 bases and J 4 bases, with 10 bases left between them. CDR3 DNA sequence: TGTGCCAGCAGCTTGGGGACAATGGGCACTGAAGCTTTCTTT. Encoded protein: CASSLGTMGTEAFF.

This clonotype was observed many times. The J gene is TRBJ2-7, the V gene TRBV20-1, with 14 positions matching TRBD2. Trimming removed 5 bases from V and 5 bases from J; junction bases left unmatched: 5. The CDR3 loop spans 14 amino acids. The germline V gene encodes CDR1 DFQATT and CDR2 SNEGSKA (reference sequence). The CDR3 region is CSARLAGGLHEQYF. The CDR3 coding sequence is TGCAGTGCTCGACTAGCGGGAGGGCTCCACGAGCAGTACTTC.

This clonotype was seen repeatedly, ten times or more. The chain links TRBV5-1 to TRBJ2-3; 8 nucleotides align to TRBD2. The CDR3 runs to 16 residues. V was clipped by 3 bases and J by 0 bases; unmatched bases: 6. Germline V gene sequence: CDR1 SGHRS, CDR2 YFSETQ. CDR3 sequence reads: CASSYRLASSTDTQYF. CDR3 nucleotide sequence: TGCGCCAGCAGCTATAGACTAGCGAGTAGCACAGATACGCAGTATTTT.

This clonotype was observed at least ten times. The chain carries TRBV5-6 and TRBJ2-1, with 8 bases lining up with TRBD2. Germline-derived CDR1 and CDR2 are SGHDT and YYEEEE. Trimming cost V 5 bases and J 5 bases; bases outside gene matches: 9. The CDR3 covers 15 residues. The CDR3 bases are TGTGCCAGCAGGGAGACGGGAGGGCCGAACAATGAGCAGTTCTTC. Encoded protein: CASRETGGPNNEQFF.

Many counts were recorded for this clonotype. The CDR3 region is CASSPATGRDEKLFF. The CDR3 DNA reads as TGTGCCAGCAGCCCCGCGACAGGGAGGGATGAAAAACTGTTTTTT. The rearrangement joins TRBV7-9 to TRBJ1-4, with 7 bases matching TRBD1. The V segment lost 5 bases and the J segment 6 bases; nucleotides outside the gene matches: 9. This CDR3 is 15 amino acids long. The germline CDR1 and CDR2 sequences are SEHNR and FQNEAQ (reference sequence). Filled out from reference TRBV7-9 and TRBJ1-4, the complete variable domain reads DTGVSQNPRHKITKRGQNVTFRCDPISEHNRLYWYRQTLGQGPEFLTYFQNEAQLEKSRLLSDRFSAERPKGSFSTLEIQRTEQGDSAMYLCASSPATGRDEKLFFGSGTQLSVL.

J is TRBJ2-5 and V is TRBV24-1; the D gene is possibly TRBD1 (5 bases). Germline-derived CDR1 and CDR2 are KGHDR and SFDVKD. The CDR3 extends over 15 amino acids. V lost 1 base and J 5 bases, leaving 13 bases between the germline ends. In nucleotides, the CDR3 is TGTGCCACCAGTGATTTAAGGGGTAGGACGGAGACCCAGTACTTC. Amino acid sequence: CATSDLRGRTETQYF.

This clonotype showed up just a few times. This chain uses TRBV5-1 with TRBJ1-1; D is perhaps TRBD1 (5 bases). Germline loops: CDR1 SGHRS, CDR2 YFSETQ. This CDR3 is 15 amino acids long. V lost 5 bases to trimming and J lost 1 base, with 15 bases between them. The CDR3 sequence is CASSTAGGTNTEAFF. Written as DNA, the CDR3 is TGCGCCAGCAGTACCGCGGGGGGTACGAACACTGAAGCTTTCTTT.

This clonotype showed up many times. The chain links TRBV5-1 to TRBJ2-5; no definite D call. V was pared by 5 bases and J by 5 bases, with 13 bases between. Germline V gene lookup returns CDR1 SGHRS and CDR2 YFSETQ. The length of the CDR3 is 13 residues. The CDR3 DNA sequence: TGCGCCAGCAGGCGAGACGTATCGGAGACCCAGTACTTC. It translates to CASRRDVSETQYF.

This clonotype turned up a few times. The rearrangement links TRBV12-3 or TRBV12-4 to TRBJ1-6; unclear D gene. The length of the CDR3 is 16 residues. V dropped 5 bases and J dropped 0 bases, with 11 bases sitting between them. CDR3 in amino acids: CASSRPMSSYNSPLHF. In DNA form, the CDR3 reads TGTGCCAGCAGTAGACCGATGAGCTCCTATAATTCACCCCTCCACTTT.

This chain uses TRBV18 with TRBJ2-4, with 8 bases matching TRBD2. The J segment lost 0 bases and the V segment lost 2 bases, leaving 15 bases of the junction unmatched. Germline values: CDR1 KGHSH, CDR2 LQKENI. The CDR3 runs 20 residues. The CDR3 DNA reads as TGTGCCAGCTCACCAGGCCCCCCTGAGCGGGGGCTCGGAGCCAAAAACATTCAGTACTTC. This translates into CASSPGPPERGLGAKNIQYF.

Regarding this clonotype: A junction end diverges from the germline sequence, so it may reflect a read error. This chain uses TRBV5-4 with TRBJ2-1; 7 bases agree with TRBD1. The CDR3 is made up of 15 amino acids. Germline loops: CDR1 SGHNT, CDR2 YYREEE (reference sequence). The CDR3, as DNA: TGTGCCAGCAGCCGGGACAGAAGCTCCTACAATGGGCAGTTCTTC. Translating it yields CASSRDRSSYNGQFF.

This clonotype has a count of ten or more. V gene TRBV5-1 combines with J gene TRBJ2-7; TRBD1 is a possible D gene (5 bases). CDR3 length: 12 amino acids. Germline V gene lookup returns CDR1 SGHRS and CDR2 YFSETQ. Trimming stripped 2 bases from V and 6 bases from J, with 9 bases between. CDR3 sequence: CASSFEGVEQYF. DNA for the CDR3: TGCGCCAGCAGCTTCGAAGGGGTCGAGCAGTACTTC.

Concerning this clonotype: This may stem from a read error, because a much larger clone lies one nucleotide away. The V gene is TRBV5-1, the J gene TRBJ1-2, with D uncertain. Germline CDR1 is SGHRS and CDR2 is YFSETQ. Trimming took off 6 bases at V and 4 bases at J, with 16 bases between the two ends. The CDR3 sequence is 14 residues long. The CDR3 DNA sequence: TGCGCCAGCAACCTCGACGTGGGCGGCTATGGCTACACCTTC. Translated, it gives CASNLDVGGYGYTF.

This clonotype occurred many times. The rearrangement links TRBV14 to TRBJ2-7, with unresolved D. The CDR3 runs 14 residues. Trimming took off 4 bases at V and 2 bases at J, with 12 bases between the two ends. Germline lookup yields CDR1 SGHDN and CDR2 FVKESK. The CDR3, as DNA: TGTGCCAGCAGCCGCGCCGGGTTTCCCTACGAGCAGTACTTC. Translating it yields CASSRAGFPYEQYF.

The chain is built from TRBV12-3 or TRBV12-4 and TRBJ1-6, with TRBD1 as a possible D gene (5 bases). The CDR3 is 17 amino acids. With 8 bases removed from V and 1 base from J, the gap between germline ends came to 18 bases. CDR3 DNA: TGTGCCAGCCGCGACAGTGGTAGAGGGTCCTATAATTCACCCCTCCACTTT. Its protein product is CASRDSGRGSYNSPLHF.

This clonotype was observed many times. The CDR3 loop is CASQYPGLAGGNTDTQYF. DNA of the CDR3: TGTGCCAGCCAATATCCTGGACTAGCGGGAGGGAACACAGATACGCAGTATTTT. The rearrangement uses TRBV28 and TRBJ2-3; 15 positions agree with TRBD2. V lost 8 bases to trimming and J lost 2 bases; unmatched junction nucleotides: 11. CDR1 is MDHEN and CDR2 is SYDVKM in the germline V gene. The CDR3 is 18 residues long.

Many counts were recorded for this clonotype. The CDR3 is CASSSTTGARYTF. As DNA, the CDR3 is TGCGCCAGCAGCTCGACGACAGGGGCTCGCTACACCTTC. This rearrangement joins TRBV5-1 to TRBJ1-2; TRBD1 agrees at 8 bases. Germline loops: CDR1 SGHRS, CDR2 YFSETQ. J gave up 9 bases and V 3 bases, and 7 bases lay outside the gene matches. This CDR3 spans 13 amino acids.

The genes are TRBV27 and TRBJ1-1, with 11 bases that match TRBD1. Germline CDR1 reads MNHEY; CDR2 reads SMNVEV (reference sequence). The length of the CDR3 is 19 residues. Losses at the gene ends were 5 bases for V and 2 bases for J; bases not matched to a gene: 16. The CDR3 loop reads CASSDRDRGYVPPNTEAFF. The CDR3 nucleotides are TGTGCCAGCAGTGACCGGGACAGGGGGTATGTACCCCCAAACACTGAAGCTTTCTTT.

This clonotype was recorded a few times. The rearrangement uses TRBV3-1 and TRBJ1-6; D is possibly TRBD1 (5 bases). Germline CDR1 and CDR2: LGHDT and YNNKEL (reference sequence). Between the trimmed V and J ends, which lost 1 base and 16 bases, there was a span of 8 bases. This CDR3 comprises 11 residues. As DNA, the CDR3 is TGTGCCAGCAGCCAAGGGGGGGTTCTCCACTTT. It specifies CASSQGGVLHF.

There are many counts of this clonotype. The V gene is TRBV7-8, the J gene TRBJ2-7, with a possible D match to TRBD1 (5 bases). The CDR3 consists of 14 residues. Germline values: CDR1 SGHVS, CDR2 FQNEAQ. V lost 1 base to trimming and J lost 4 bases, with 11 bases between them. CDR3 coding DNA: TGTGCCAGCAGCTTAGTAGACAGATCGTACGAGCAGTACTTC. This encodes CASSLVDRSYEQYF. Variable domain in full (rest from reference TRBV7-8 and TRBJ2-7): GAGVSQSPRYKVAKRGQDVALRCDPISGHVSLFWYQQALGQGPEFLTYFQNEAQLDKSGLPSDRFFAERPEGSVSTLKIQRTQQEDSAVYLCASSLVDRSYEQYFGPGTRLTVT.

The V gene is TRBV6-1, the J gene TRBJ1-1; unclear D gene. V gave up 4 bases and J gave up 1 base, with 7 bases separating them. CDR3 length: 13 amino acids. The V gene's germline CDR1 is MNHNS and CDR2 SASEGT. The chain's CDR3 is CASSAAWNTEAFF. For the CDR3, the DNA is TGTGCCAGCAGTGCGGCCTGGAACACTGAAGCTTTCTTT.

The chain links TRBV28 to TRBJ1-1; no clear D. With 6 bases removed from V and 1 base from J, the gap between germline ends came to 6 bases. Per germline, CDR1 MDHEN and CDR2 SYDVKM. There are 12 residues in the CDR3. This chain's CDR3 is CASSRGNTEAFF. CDR3 coding DNA: TGTGCCAGCAGCCGTGGGAACACTGAAGCTTTCTTT.

In this sample, this clonotype turned up a few times. This sequence joins TRBV28 and TRBJ1-1; D unclear. V gave up 7 bases and J gave up 7 bases, with 10 bases separating them. Germline V gene lookup returns CDR1 MDHEN and CDR2 SYDVKM. This CDR3 has 11 amino acids. CDR3 DNA sequence: TGTGCCAGCACGGGGATAGGTGAAGCTTTCTTT. As protein: CASTGIGEAFF.

V usage is TRBV20-1 and J usage is TRBJ2-1, with a weak D call TRBD2 (6 bases). Trimming stripped 0 bases from V and 1 base from J, with 13 bases between. CDR1 and CDR2 from the germline V gene are DFQATT and SNEGSKA (reference sequence). The CDR3 spans 16 residues. DNA for the CDR3: TGCAGTGCTAGAGATCTAGCGATCCCTTCCTACAATGAGCAGTTCTTC. The encoded protein is CSARDLAIPSYNEQFF.